This record covers a single T cell receptor beta chain. In the original analysis: By means of reference gene primer amplification, nucleated cell counts were estimated. Repertoires were generated with immunoSEQ multiplex PCR, while TCRdb's copy carries only in-frame clones and drops some. Clone size and V and J calls were adopted from that table, with D and trimming inferred from the DNA. The table has approximately 230,000 clones, about 91% seen once. This entry is derived from a study of blood T cell repertoires in COVID-19. Study details: The United States, Italy and Spain were the sources of the acute and convalescent COVID-19 samples.

Trimming removed 2 bases at V and 5 bases at J, with 15 bases between. Germline V gives CDR1 SEHNR, CDR2 FQNEAQ (reference sequence). The CDR3 consists of 15 residues. Individuals drawn from some 25 US areas were about 18 to 90 years old. The chain employs TRBV7-9 and TRBJ2-5, with D unclear. The sequence was obtained from a woman between 50 and 59 years old with acute COVID-19. The sequenced sample consisted of PBMCs or T cells enriched from blood (not recorded which). The CDR3 DNA reads TGTGCCAGCAGCTTAAATGTCTTCACTCCGGAGACCCAGTACTTC. It translates to CASSLNVFTPETQYF.